This T cell receptor beta chain was captured by sequencing in a study of blood T cell repertoires in COVID-19. About the study: Material from acute and convalescent COVID-19 was sourced from the United States, Italy and Spain. PBMCs, B-cell-depleted T cells, or T cells provided the cDNA or gDNA that made up the material.

The germline V gene encodes CDR1 MNHEY and CDR2 SVGAGI. J gave up 0 bases and V 9 bases, and 8 bases lay outside the gene matches. The CDR3 is 14 residues long. As processed by the authors: Cell counts per sample came from amplifying reference gene primers. Assay used: immunoSEQ multiplex PCR; TCRdb lists only in-frame clones, some missing. V, J and clone size are taken as reported in that table, and D and trimming were inferred from the DNA itself. The sample has about 260,000 clones, approximately 86% seen once. Sequencing was performed on peripheral blood. This rearrangement joins TRBV6-5 to TRBJ2-7; 7 positions agree with TRBD1. This sequence was found in a man aged 35 to 55 who had recovered from COVID-19. The CDR3: CASQEGAGSYEQYF. CDR3 DNA: TGTGCCAGTCAAGAGGGGGCGGGCTCCTACGAGCAGTACTTC.